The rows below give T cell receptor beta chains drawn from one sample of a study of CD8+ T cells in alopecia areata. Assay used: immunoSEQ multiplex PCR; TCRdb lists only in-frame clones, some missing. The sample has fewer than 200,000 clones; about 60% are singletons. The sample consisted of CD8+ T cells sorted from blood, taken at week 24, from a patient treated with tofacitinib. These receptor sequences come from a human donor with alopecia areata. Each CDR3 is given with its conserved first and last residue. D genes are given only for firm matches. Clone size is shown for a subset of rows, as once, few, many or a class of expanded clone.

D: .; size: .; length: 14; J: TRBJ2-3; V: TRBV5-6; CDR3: CASSLGWGTDTQYF; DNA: TGTGCCAGCAGCTTGGGGTGGGGCACAGATACGCAGTATTTT
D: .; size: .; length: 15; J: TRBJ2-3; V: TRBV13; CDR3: CASSLGRLSTDTQYF; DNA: TGTGCCAGCAGCTTGGGACGGCTAAGCACAGATACGCAGTATTTT
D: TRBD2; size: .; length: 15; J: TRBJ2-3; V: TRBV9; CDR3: CASSVGLAGTDTQYF; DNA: TGTGCCAGCAGCGTGGGACTAGCGGGCACAGATACGCAGTATTTT
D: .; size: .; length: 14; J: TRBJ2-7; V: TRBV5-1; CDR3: CASSSEGGQDEQYF; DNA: TGCGCCAGCAGCTCCGAGGGGGGGCAAGACGAGCAGTACTTC
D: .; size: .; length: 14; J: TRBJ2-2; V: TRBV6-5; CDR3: CASSYMGFSGELFF; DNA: TGTGCCAGCAGTTACATGGGTTTCTCCGGGGAGCTGTTTTTT
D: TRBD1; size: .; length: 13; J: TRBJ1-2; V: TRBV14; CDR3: CASSQDRGLGYTF; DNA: TGTGCCAGCAGCCAGGACAGGGGGCTTGGCTACACCTTC
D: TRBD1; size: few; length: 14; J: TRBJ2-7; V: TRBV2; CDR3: CASRIGTGSYEQYF; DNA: TGTGCCAGCAGAATTGGGACAGGGAGCTACGAGCAGTACTTC
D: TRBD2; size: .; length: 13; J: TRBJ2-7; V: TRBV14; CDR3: CASSHGGAYEQYF; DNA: TGTGCCAGCAGCCACGGGGGGGCCTACGAGCAGTACTTC
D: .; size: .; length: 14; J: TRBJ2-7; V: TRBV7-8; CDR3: CASSFRLSPYEQYF; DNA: TGTGCCAGCAGCTTTAGGCTCTCTCCCTACGAGCAGTACTTC
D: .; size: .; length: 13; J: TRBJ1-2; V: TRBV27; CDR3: CASSFTRRDGYTF; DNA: TGTGCCAGCAGTTTTACAAGGCGAGATGGCTACACCTTC
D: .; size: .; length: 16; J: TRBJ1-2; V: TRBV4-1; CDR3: CASSQEGGAPAYGYTF; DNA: TGCGCCAGCAGCCAAGAAGGGGGGGCCCCAGCCTATGGCTACACCTTC
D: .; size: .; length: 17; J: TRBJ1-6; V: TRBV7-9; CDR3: CASSLESRRLVHSPLHF; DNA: TGTGCCAGCAGCTTAGAAAGCAGGAGGCTTGTTCATTCACCCCTCCACTTT
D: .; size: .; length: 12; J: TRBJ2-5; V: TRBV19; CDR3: CASSPGTETQYF; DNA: TGTGCCAGTAGTCCAGGGACAGAGACCCAGTACTTC
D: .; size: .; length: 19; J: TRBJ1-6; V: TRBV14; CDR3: CASSQEGRIGLLYNSPLHF; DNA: TGTGCCAGCAGCCAAGAGGGTCGAATTGGCCTACTATATAATTCACCCCTCCACTTT
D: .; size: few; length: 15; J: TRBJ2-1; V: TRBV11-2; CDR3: CASSLDGGGLNEQFF; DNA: TGTGCCAGCAGCTTAGACGGGGGAGGCCTCAATGAGCAGTTCTTC
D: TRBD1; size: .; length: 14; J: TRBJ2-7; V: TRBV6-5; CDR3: CASSYGTGRNEQYF; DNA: TGTGCCAGCAGTTACGGGACAGGGAGGAACGAGCAGTACTTC
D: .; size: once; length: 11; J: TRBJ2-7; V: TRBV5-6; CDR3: CASSSGIWQYF; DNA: TGTGCCAGCAGCTCCGGCATTTGGCAGTACTTC
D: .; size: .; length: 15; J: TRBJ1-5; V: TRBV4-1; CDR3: CASSQDMGSGQPQHF; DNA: TGCGCCAGCAGCCAAGATATGGGCAGCGGGCAGCCCCAGCATTTT
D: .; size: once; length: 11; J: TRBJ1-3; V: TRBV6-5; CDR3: CASTTGNTIYF; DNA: TGTGCCAGCACGACAGGAAACACCATATATTTT
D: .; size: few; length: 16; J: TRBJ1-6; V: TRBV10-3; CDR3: CAISESQGSYNSPLHF; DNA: TGTGCCATCAGTGAATCCCAGGGGTCCTATAATTCACCCCTCCACTTT
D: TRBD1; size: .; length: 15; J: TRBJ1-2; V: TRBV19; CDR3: CASSTAGQGAYGYTF; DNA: TGTGCCAGTAGTACCGCAGGACAGGGGGCCTATGGCTACACCTTC
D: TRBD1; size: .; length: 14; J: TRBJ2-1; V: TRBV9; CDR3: CASSPTHRGNEQFF; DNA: TGTGCCAGCAGCCCTACTCACAGGGGTAATGAGCAGTTCTTC
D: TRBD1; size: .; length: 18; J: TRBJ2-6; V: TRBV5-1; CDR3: CASSLDQTGTSGANVLTF; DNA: TGCGCCAGCAGCTTGGACCAGACAGGGACCTCTGGGGCCAACGTCCTGACTTTC
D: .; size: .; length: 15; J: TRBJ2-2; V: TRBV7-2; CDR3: CASSRPGQNTGELFF; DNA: TGTGCCAGCAGCCGCCCGGGACAGAACACCGGGGAGCTGTTTTTT
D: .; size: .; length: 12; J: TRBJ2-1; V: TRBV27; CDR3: CASSGIGGEQFF; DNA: TGTGCCAGCAGTGGGATTGGGGGTGAGCAGTTCTTC